These 7 T cell receptor beta chains were all obtained from the same sample, sequenced in a study of spatial heterogeneity in lung cancer. Time point denoted: sample taken at primary tumor resection. No cells were sorted before sequencing. The whole RNA sequenced was extracted from tumor, nontumor lung or frozen PBMC. TCRdb processed the 5' RACE reads anew with MiXCR; each CDR3 protein has one entry. Among about 44,000 distinct CDR3 sequences listed, about 13% were seen once. This material consisted of PBMCs, taken at surgery. These receptors were obtained from a male donor with early-stage non-small cell lung cancer.

In its sample, this clonotype was seen a few times. The chain is built from TRBV4-1 and TRBJ1-5; 7 bases align to TRBD1. The trim removed 4 bases at V and 9 bases at J, leaving 12 bases unmatched. Germline V gene sequence: CDR1 MGHRA, CDR2 YSYEKL. This CDR3 region has 15 residues. CDR3 residues: CASSRESQGGLPQHF. CDR3 nucleotide sequence: TGCGCCAGCAGCCGGGAAAGCCAGGGGGGCCTGCCCCAGCATTTT.

J is TRBJ1-2 and V is TRBV10-1; no clear D gene. In germline, CDR1 is WNHNN, CDR2 SYGVQD (reference sequence). V lost 5 bases and J 0 bases, leaving 7 bases between the germline ends. CDR3 length: 13 amino acids. This CDR3 is CASSPGTNYGYTF. In DNA form, the CDR3 reads TGCGCCAGCAGTCCCGGGACTAACTATGGCTACACCTTC.

This clonotype was found many times. V gene TRBV6-6 combines with J gene TRBJ2-3; 8 bases line up with TRBD2. Germline V gives CDR1 MNHNY, CDR2 SVGAGI (reference sequence). This CDR3 spans 15 amino acids. Trimming cost V 7 bases and J 2 bases; bases outside gene matches: 8. In DNA form, the CDR3 reads TGTGCCAGCACCTTAGCGGGGCGAGACACAGATACGCAGTATTTT. It yields the protein CASTLAGRDTDTQYF.

The sample holds many counts of this clonotype. This chain connects TRBV6-4 to TRBJ1-1, with 7 bases that match TRBD1. Germline CDR1 reads MRHNA; CDR2 reads SNTAGT. CDR3 length: 16 amino acids. Germline trimming cut 0 bases from V and 5 bases from J; bases unmatched to any gene: 9. CDR3 loop: CASSDSTRRGRTEAFF. In DNA, the CDR3 is TGTGCCAGCAGTGACTCGACGCGTAGGGGGCGGACTGAAGCTTTCTTT.

This clonotype appeared a few times. The gene calls are TRBV11-2 and TRBJ2-3; TRBD2 aligns across 9 bases. Trimming at V came to 1 base and at J to 2 bases, leaving 4 bases not matched to a gene. CDR1 is SGHAT and CDR2 is FQNNGV in the germline V gene. The CDR3 is 16 amino acids. CDR3 loop: CASSLGLAVPTDTQYF. The CDR3 bases are TGTGCCAGCAGCTTAGGACTAGCGGTACCCACAGATACGCAGTATTTT.

Concerning this clonotype itself: One junction end does not reproduce the germline sequence, and a read error may be involved. The chain employs TRBV7-2 and TRBJ2-7; 7 bases map to TRBD1. CDR1 is SGHTA and CDR2 is FQGNSA in the germline V gene. CDR3 length equals 14 residues. CDR3 amino acids: CACSPDRTSYEQYF. The CDR3 DNA follows: TGTGCCTGCAGCCCGGACAGGACCTCCTACGAGCAGTACTTC.

In its sample, this clonotype was seen many times. The chain uses TRBV7-2 and TRBJ1-2; D is uncertain. Trimming pared 1 base from V and 1 base from J, leaving 13 bases between. The CDR3 is 16 residues long. Per the germline V gene, CDR1 is SGHTA and CDR2 is FQGNSA. The CDR3 DNA is TGTGCCAGCAGCTTAGAATCTTCCGCGATTAACTATGGCTACACCTTC. Protein product: CASSLESSAINYGYTF.